This T cell receptor beta chain was sequenced during a study of blood T cell repertoires in COVID-19. Study background: The United States, Italy and Spain provided the acute and convalescent COVID-19 samples.

Per the original methods: For nucleated cells, counts were estimated from reference gene primer amplification. Clones were read by immunoSEQ multiplex PCR, and TCRdb kept only the in-frame ones, dropping some. V and J calls and clone size come straight from that table; D and trimming were deduced from the DNA. The repertoire holds over 85,000 clones, with about 80% as singletons. The J segment lost 6 bases and the V segment lost 3 bases, leaving 7 bases of the junction unmatched. The CDR3 spans 14 residues. The germline CDR1 and CDR2 sequences are LGHNT and FRNRAP. The sequence was collected from a man between 65 and 85 years old with acute or convalescent COVID-19. The specimen sequenced was peripheral blood. This rearrangement joins TRBV12-5 to TRBJ2-7, with 8 bases identical to TRBD2. The DNA of the CDR3 is TGTGCTAGTGGTTTTTCCGGGAGGGCCTCCGAGCAGTACTTC. Protein sequence: CASGFSGRASEQYF.